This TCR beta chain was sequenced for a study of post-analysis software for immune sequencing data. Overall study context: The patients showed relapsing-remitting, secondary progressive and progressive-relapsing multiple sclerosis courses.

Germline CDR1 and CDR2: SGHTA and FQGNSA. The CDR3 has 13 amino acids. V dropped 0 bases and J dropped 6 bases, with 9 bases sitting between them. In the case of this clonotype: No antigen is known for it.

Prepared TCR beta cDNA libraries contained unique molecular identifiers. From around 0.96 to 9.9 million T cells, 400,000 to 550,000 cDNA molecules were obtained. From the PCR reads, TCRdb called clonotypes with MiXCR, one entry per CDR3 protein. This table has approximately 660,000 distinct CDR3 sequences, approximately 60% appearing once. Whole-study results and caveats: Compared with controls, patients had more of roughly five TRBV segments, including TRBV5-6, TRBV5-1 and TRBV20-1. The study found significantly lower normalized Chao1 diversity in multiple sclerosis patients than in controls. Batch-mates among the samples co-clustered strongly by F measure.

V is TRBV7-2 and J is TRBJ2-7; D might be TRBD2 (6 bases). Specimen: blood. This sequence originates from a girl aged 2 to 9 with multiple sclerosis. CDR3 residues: CASSLAPEGEQYF. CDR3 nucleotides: TGTGCCAGCAGCTTAGCCCCGGAGGGCGAGCAGTACTTC. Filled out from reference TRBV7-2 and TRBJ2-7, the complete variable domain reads GAGVSQSPSNKVTEKGKDVELRCDPISGHTALYWYRQSLGQGLEFLIYFQGNSAPDKSGLPSDRFSAERTGGSVSTLTIQRTQQEDSAVYLCASSLAPEGEQYFGPGTRLTVT.